The 24 T cell receptor beta chains given below trace back to one sample, sequenced in a study of regulatory T cells in long-lasting Graves disease. With iRepertoire HTBI primers and Arm-PCR of CDR3 regions, TCR beta libraries were built. Via MiXCR, TCRdb re-called the multiplex PCR reads, giving one row per CDR3 protein. The table records fewer than 550,000 distinct CDR3 sequences, roughly 16% of them present only once. Time point in this sample: newly diagnosed GD, antithyroid drugs for less than 3 months. Construction of the TCR library relied on RNA isolated from PBMCs. These same data were also listed under a study on T cells in Graves' hyperthyroidism and ophthalmopathy.

This specimen consisted of peripheral blood mononuclear cells (PBMCs), obtained at new diagnosis, from a patient treated with antithyroid drugs. The source of these receptors is a middle-aged woman with Graves disease.

This clonotype was detected only a few times. The chain recombines TRBV5-5 with TRBJ2-5, with 11 bases identical to TRBD2. This CDR3 is built from 15 residues. Germline V gives CDR1 SGHKS, CDR2 YYEKEE (reference sequence). The V and J ends lost 1 base and 5 bases, in that order; junction bases with no gene match: 4. The CDR3 DNA follows: TGTGCCAGCAGCTTGTTAGCGGGGGGGCTCGAGACCCAGTACTTC. It is translated as CASSLLAGGLETQYF.

The chain joins TRBV6-2 or TRBV6-3 to TRBJ2-2; 13 nucleotides match TRBD2. This CDR3 has 16 amino acids. After removal of 8 bases from V and 4 bases from J, the junction contained 7 bases not matched to a gene. The germline V gene has CDR1 MNHEY and CDR2 SVGEGT. CDR3 region: CASQGLAGVSTGELFF. Here the CDR3 DNA reads TGTGCCAGCCAAGGACTAGCGGGGGTGTCCACCGGGGAGCTGTTTTTT.

This clonotype came up many times. The CDR3 is CASSLVRGVGGTDTQYF. The CDR3 nucleotides read TGTGCCAGCAGTTTGGTACGGGGGGTTGGTGGCACAGATACGCAGTATTTT. This rearrangement joins TRBV28 to TRBJ2-3; 7 bases match TRBD2. The CDR3 loop spans 17 amino acids. With V trimmed by 3 bases and J by 1 base, 10 bases remained unmatched. Germline V lookup: CDR1 MDHEN, CDR2 SYDVKM. The whole variable domain, remainder taken from reference TRBV28 and TRBJ2-3, is DVKVTQSSRYLVKRTGEKVFLECVQDMDHENMFWYRQDPGLGLRLIYFSYDVKMKEKGDIPEGYSVSREKKERFSLILESASTNQTSMYLCASSLVRGVGGTDTQYFGPGTRLTVL.

The CDR3 DNA is TGCAGTGCTCGGGCAGGGGGCTACGAGCAGTACTTC. Protein sequence: CSARAGGYEQYF. J is TRBJ2-7 and V is TRBV20-1, with 7 bases matching TRBD1. Germline CDR1 and CDR2: DFQATT and SNEGSKA (reference sequence). This CDR3 is 12 amino acids long. V was clipped by 5 bases and J by 3 bases; unmatched bases: 4.

This chain links TRBV14 with TRBJ2-7, with D unresolved. The CDR3 is made up of 14 amino acids. The V end lost 3 bases, the J end lost 2 bases, and 11 bases lay between the germline ends. Germline loops: CDR1 SGHDN, CDR2 FVKESK. The CDR3 coding sequence is TGTGCCAGCAGCCAGGAGTTAGACACCTACGAGCAGTACTTC. Its protein is CASSQELDTYEQYF.

The chain carries TRBV24-1 and TRBJ2-3, with 10 bases fitting TRBD1. V lost 4 bases and J lost 4; bases outside the gene matches: 7. CDR1 KGHDR and CDR2 SFDVKD come from the germline V gene. This CDR3 comprises 16 residues. CDR3 protein: CATSDPGQGLADTQYF. The CDR3 DNA reads as TGTGCCACCAGTGACCCGGGACAGGGGTTGGCAGATACGCAGTATTTT.

This clonotype appeared many times. V gene TRBV12-3 or TRBV12-4 combines with J gene TRBJ1-4, with D maybe TRBD1 (5 bases). Trimming pared 5 bases from V and 0 bases from J, leaving 10 bases between. The CDR3 is 15 amino acids. The CDR3 DNA is TGTGCCAGCAGTCGGGCGACAGCAACTAATGAAAAACTGTTTTTT. As protein: CASSRATATNEKLFF.

This clonotype was counted a few times. The genes are TRBV11-1 and TRBJ1-1; 7 bases are a match to TRBD1. The CDR3 is 15 residues long. In germline, CDR1 is SGHAT, CDR2 FQDESV (reference sequence). V trimming: 5 bases; J trimming: 0 bases; junction bases outside the gene matches: 6. The CDR3 sequence: CASSLRQGVNTEAFF. The CDR3, as DNA: TGTGCCAGCAGCCTTCGACAGGGAGTGAACACTGAAGCTTTCTTT.

This clonotype was picked up a small number of times. The chain employs TRBV20-1 and TRBJ1-6; D remains unclear. The CDR3 is 13 residues long. In germline, CDR1 is DFQATT, CDR2 SNEGSKA (reference sequence). V lost 3 bases to trimming and J lost 6 bases, with 9 bases between them. Here the CDR3 reads CSASTVINSPLHF. The CDR3 nucleotides are TGCAGTGCTAGCACAGTGATTAATTCACCCCTCCACTTT.

The chain carries TRBV19 and TRBJ1-2; D is undetermined. The germline V gene has CDR1 LNHDA and CDR2 SQIVND (reference sequence). With 4 bases removed from V and 8 bases from J, the gap between germline ends came to 20 bases. The CDR3 sequence is 15 residues long. The chain's CDR3 is CASSTPVAPSGGYTF. CDR3 nucleotides: TGTGCCAGTAGTACCCCGGTGGCCCCTTCGGGGGGCTACACCTTC. The full variable domain, in which reference TRBV19 and TRBJ1-2 provide the parts outside the CDR3, is DGGITQSPKYLFRKEGQNVTLSCEQNLNHDAMYWYRQDPGQGLRLIYYSQIVNDFQKGDIAEGYSVSREKKESFPLTVTSAQKNPTAFYLCASSTPVAPSGGYTFGSGTRLTVV.

This clonotype was detected ten times or more. The rearrangement links TRBV28 to TRBJ1-5; D ambiguous. With 3 bases removed from V and 6 bases from J, the gap between germline ends came to 9 bases. Germline lookup yields CDR1 MDHEN and CDR2 SYDVKM. The CDR3 consists of 13 residues. CDR3 sequence reads: CASSFPGAQPQHF. CDR3 bases: TGTGCCAGCAGTTTTCCCGGAGCTCAGCCCCAGCATTTT.

The gene calls are TRBV20-1 and TRBJ2-5, with 13 bases identical to TRBD2. The junction had 9 bases not matched to a gene; V was cut back by 5 bases and J by 0 bases. CDR3 length: 17 amino acids. CDR1 is DFQATT, CDR2 SNEGSKA, per germline (reference sequence). The chain's CDR3 is CSASTSGGFQYQETQYF. In nucleotides, the CDR3 is TGCAGTGCTTCGACTAGCGGGGGGTTCCAGTACCAAGAGACCCAGTACTTC.

This clonotype was seen many times. The V call is TRBV3-1, the J call TRBJ1-5; D possibly corresponds to TRBD1 (6 bases). V was cut by 2 bases and J by 2 bases, with 13 bases left in between. The CDR3 runs to 16 residues. From germline, CDR1 is LGHDT and CDR2 YNNKEL (reference sequence). CDR3 sequence (DNA): TGTGCCAGCAGCCAAACTACAGGGTACGGCAATCAGCCCCAGCATTTT. This sequence encodes CASSQTTGYGNQPQHF.

This clonotype showed up just a few times. The chain recombines TRBV10-2 with TRBJ2-3, with 11 bases lining up with TRBD2. V lost 6 bases to trimming and J lost 5 bases; unmatched junction nucleotides: 7. From germline, CDR1 is WSHSY and CDR2 SAAADI. The CDR3 has 15 residues. The DNA of the CDR3 is TGCGCCAGCAGACCGGGACTAGCGGCGTTAGATACGCAGTATTTT. Encoded protein: CASRPGLAALDTQYF.

This clonotype was detected ten times or more. The rearrangement uses TRBV2 and TRBJ2-7, with 11 bases lining up with TRBD2. V lost 5 bases to trimming and J lost 11 bases; unmatched junction nucleotides: 11. Per the germline V gene, CDR1 is SNHLY and CDR2 is FYNNEI. The CDR3 loop spans 14 amino acids. The CDR3 DNA sequence: TGTGCCAGCAGTAAGCAAACTAGCGGGAGAGATAAGTACTTC. Protein product: CASSKQTSGRDKYF.

This clonotype was seen at least ten times. The rearrangement links TRBV20-1 to TRBJ2-7; 10 positions match TRBD1. The V segment lost 4 bases and the J segment 5 bases; nucleotides outside the gene matches: 5. The CDR3 spans 13 residues. Germline V CDR1 and CDR2: DFQATT, SNEGSKA (reference sequence). The CDR3 is CSATGTGEDEQYF. DNA of the CDR3: TGCAGTGCTACCGGGACAGGGGAGGACGAGCAGTACTTC.

This clonotype was found many times. The V gene is TRBV7-6, the J gene TRBJ1-1, with TRBD1 matching 7 bases. Per the germline V gene, CDR1 is SGHVS and CDR2 is FNYEAQ. With V trimmed by 2 bases and J by 2 bases, 11 bases remained unmatched. The CDR3 loop spans 17 amino acids. This CDR3 reads CASSLRDSGSPNTEAFF. CDR3 in DNA: TGTGCCAGCAGCTTAAGGGACAGTGGTTCCCCCAACACTGAAGCTTTCTTT.

This clonotype was recorded many times. The V and J genes are TRBV3-1 and TRBJ2-7; D remains ambiguous. V shed 1 base and J shed 2 bases, with 6 bases lying between them. The CDR3 runs to 13 residues. The germline V gene has CDR1 LGHDT and CDR2 YNNKEL (reference sequence). The CDR3 is CASSQVATYEQYF. The CDR3, as DNA: TGTGCCAGCAGCCAAGTGGCCACCTACGAGCAGTACTTC.

This clonotype has ten or more counts. The J gene is TRBJ1-5, the V gene TRBV27; D uncertain. This CDR3 contains 13 residues. Trimming stripped 6 bases from V and 7 bases from J, with 13 bases between. The germline CDR1 and CDR2 sequences are MNHEY and SMNVEV (reference sequence). This CDR3 reads CASRVGWNQPQHF. CDR3 DNA sequence: TGTGCCAGCAGGGTTGGCTGGAACCAGCCCCAGCATTTT.

The rearrangement links TRBV6-1 to TRBJ1-4; 8 bases agree with TRBD1. The CDR3 is made up of 18 amino acids. Germline CDR1 MNHNS, CDR2 SASEGT. The V gene end was trimmed by 6 bases and the J gene end by 0 bases; junction bases not matched to a gene: 12. CDR3: CASSHGQGGIATNEKLFF. The CDR3, as DNA: TGTGCCAGCAGCCATGGACAGGGAGGTATTGCAACTAATGAAAAACTGTTTTTT.

This clonotype occurred many times. V and J are TRBV12-3 or TRBV12-4 and TRBJ1-1; D is unresolved. The CDR3 totals 14 residues. V lost 1 base and J 3 bases, leaving 9 bases between the germline ends. CDR3: CASSLGRGYTEAFF. CDR3 nucleotide sequence: TGTGCCAGCAGTTTAGGCCGAGGGTACACTGAAGCTTTCTTT.

The chain employs TRBV9 and TRBJ1-2; TRBD1 matches 8 bases. The ends lost 0 bases at V and 5 bases at J; junction bases unmatched: 3. CDR3 length: 14 residues. The germline gives CDR1 SGDLS, CDR2 YYNGEE. CDR3 in amino acids: CASSVGQGPYGYTF. The DNA of the CDR3 is TGTGCCAGCAGCGTAGGACAGGGGCCATATGGCTACACCTTC.

There are many counts of this clonotype. The CDR3 reads CATSRDRMVNTEAFF. CDR3 nucleotide sequence: TGTGCCACCAGCAGAGATCGAATGGTGAACACTGAAGCTTTCTTT. The chain recombines TRBV15 with TRBJ1-1; D gene unclear. This CDR3 region has 15 residues. Germline V lookup: CDR1 LNHNV, CDR2 YYDKDF (reference sequence). The germline V and J ends were trimmed by 0 bases and 0 bases, with 8 bases remaining between them. The variable domain in full, completed from reference TRBV15 and TRBJ1-1, reads DAMVIQNPRYQVTQFGKPVTLSCSQTLNHNVMYWYQQKSSQAPKLLFHYYDKDFNNEADTPDNFQSRRPNTSFCFLDIRSPGLGDTAMYLCATSRDRMVNTEAFFGQGTRLTVV.

This clonotype was found many times. This chain links TRBV19 with TRBJ1-1, with unresolved D. Germline lookup yields CDR1 LNHDA and CDR2 SQIVND (reference sequence). V was trimmed by 5 bases and J by 5 bases, leaving 12 bases between them. The length of the CDR3 is 13 residues. CDR3 sequence (DNA): TGTGCCAGTAGTCAAGCCTGGGCGACTGAAGCTTTCTTT. Amino acid sequence: CASSQAWATEAFF.